Each of the 8 T cell receptor beta chains below was sequenced from the same sample in a study of cytomegalovirus exposure and HLA in healthy donors. 60 Vbeta and 13 Jbeta primers were used in PCR. Profiling relied on immunoSEQ multiplex PCR, and the TCRdb table lists in-frame clones only, not all of them. The sample holds about 140,000 clones, approximately 84% seen once. The sequenced sample was PBMCs. The receptors here all came from a woman in her thirties or forties in good health and CMV-seronegative.

The rearrangement uses TRBV11-2 and TRBJ2-1; 9 bases are shared with TRBD1. J was trimmed by 1 base and V by 4 bases; bases with no gene match: 5. Germline CDR1 reads SGHAT; CDR2 reads FQNNGV. The CDR3 is 16 amino acids. In nucleotides, the CDR3 is TGTGCCAGCAGCTCTCACAGGGGGCCTTCCTACAATGAGCAGTTCTTC. Translated, it gives CASSSHRGPSYNEQFF.

V gene TRBV28 combines with J gene TRBJ2-1, with TRBD2 matching over 8 bases. The trim removed 5 bases at V and 4 bases at J, leaving 4 bases unmatched. CDR3 length: 14 residues. Germline V gives CDR1 MDHEN, CDR2 SYDVKM. CDR3 bases: TGTGCCAGCAGTGGTAGCGGGACTTACAATGAGCAGTTCTTC. This codes for CASSGSGTYNEQFF.

This clone was detected only a few times. The CDR3 DNA reads as TGTGCCAGCAGCCTCTCCAGCGGGAGAGTTTCCGGGGAGCTGTTTTTT. Translated: CASSLSSGRVSGELFF. The V gene is TRBV11-3, the J gene TRBJ2-2, with 8 bases aligning to TRBD2. Germline CDR1 reads SGHNT; CDR2 reads YENEEA. The CDR3 is made up of 16 amino acids. V lost 5 bases and J lost 6; bases outside the gene matches: 11.

The chain couples TRBV4-2 to TRBJ1-4, with 8 bases aligning to TRBD1. V dropped 3 bases and J dropped 4; count of bases not matched to a gene: 10. CDR3 size: 17 residues. Germline V gene lookup returns CDR1 LGHNA and CDR2 YNFKEQ. CDR3 sequence: CASSHAQRTGLNEKLFF. The DNA for the CDR3 is TGTGCCAGCAGCCATGCTCAACGGACAGGGCTTAATGAAAAACTGTTTTTT.

The chain couples TRBV4-3 to TRBJ2-7, with D possibly TRBD2 on 5 matching bases. Trimming removed 0 bases at V and 4 bases at J, with 10 bases between. CDR3 length: 14 residues. Germline CDR1 is LGHNA and CDR2 is YSLEER. The CDR3 DNA is TGCGCCAGCAGCCAAGAGCGGGCCGAATACGAGCAGTACTTC. It codes for CASSQERAEYEQYF.

The V call is TRBV27, the J call TRBJ2-5, with D possibly being TRBD1 (6 bases). Matching the DNA end better, TRBJ2-7 makes the J call doubtful. CDR1 is MNHEY, CDR2 SMNVEV, per germline (reference sequence). This CDR3 has 14 amino acids. The CDR3 coding sequence is TGTGCCAGCAACCGCCAGGGGCAAACCTACGAGCAGTACTTC. It yields the protein CASNRQGQTYEQYF.

This sequence joins TRBV9 and TRBJ1-1, with D uncertain. The CDR3 covers 13 residues. Trimming shortened V by 0 bases and J by 0 bases, and 3 bases separated the two germline ends. Looked up from germline, CDR1 is SGDLS and CDR2 is YYNGEE. Here the CDR3 DNA reads TGTGCCAGCAGCGTAGTAGTGAACACTGAAGCTTTCTTT. Translating it yields CASSVVVNTEAFF.

The chain recombines TRBV7-2 with TRBJ1-2; D unresolved. The V end lost 0 bases, the J end lost 7 bases, and 9 bases lay between the germline ends. The CDR3 contains 13 residues. The germline CDR1 and CDR2 sequences are SGHTA and FQGNSA. The CDR3: CASSLALISGYTF. The CDR3 DNA reads as TGTGCCAGCAGCTTAGCGCTTATTAGTGGCTACACCTTC.